This T cell receptor beta chain was observed in a study of OX40 agonist ivuxolimab in advanced cancers. Trimming removed 4 bases at V and 5 bases at J, with 8 bases between. The CDR3 has 11 residues. CDR1 and CDR2 (germline): GTSNPN, SVGIG (reference sequence). Clones were read by immunoSEQ multiplex PCR, and TCRdb kept only the in-frame ones, dropping some. Among 35,000 to 45,000 clones listed, roughly 90% were seen once. The source material was CD4+ or CD8+ T cells sorted from blood, sampled in a trial of the OX40 agonist ivuxolimab. The receptor's source is an adult with an advanced solid tumor such as melanoma, head and neck, liver or kidney cancer. V gene TRBV30 combines with J gene TRBJ1-2; unclear D gene. The CDR3 region has the DNA TGTGCCTGGACCACGGGGTATGGCTACACCTTC. Translated, it gives CAWTTGYGYTF.